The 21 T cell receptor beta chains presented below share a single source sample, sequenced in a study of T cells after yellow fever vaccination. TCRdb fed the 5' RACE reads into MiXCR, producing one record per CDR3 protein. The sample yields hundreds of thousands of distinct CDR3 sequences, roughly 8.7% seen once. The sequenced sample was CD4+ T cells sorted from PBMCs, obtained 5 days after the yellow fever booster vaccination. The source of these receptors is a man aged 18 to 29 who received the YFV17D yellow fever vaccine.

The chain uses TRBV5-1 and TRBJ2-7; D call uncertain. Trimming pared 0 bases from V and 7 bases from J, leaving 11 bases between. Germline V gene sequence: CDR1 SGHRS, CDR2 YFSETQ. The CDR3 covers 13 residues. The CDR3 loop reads CASSLAGTPEQYF. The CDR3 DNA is TGCGCCAGCAGCTTGGCCGGCACTCCTGAGCAGTACTTC.

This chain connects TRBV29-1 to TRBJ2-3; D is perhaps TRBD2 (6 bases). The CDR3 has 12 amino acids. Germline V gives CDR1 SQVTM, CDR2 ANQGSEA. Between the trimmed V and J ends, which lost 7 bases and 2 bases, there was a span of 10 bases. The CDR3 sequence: CSGEGLTDTQYF. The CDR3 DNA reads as TGCAGCGGCGAGGGACTCACAGATACGCAGTATTTT.

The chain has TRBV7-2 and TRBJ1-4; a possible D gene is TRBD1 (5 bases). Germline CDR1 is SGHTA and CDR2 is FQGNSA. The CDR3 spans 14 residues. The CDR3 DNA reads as TGTGCTTCTCGCGGGGGGAAATACAGTGAAAAACTGTTTTTT. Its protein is CASRGGKYSEKLFF.

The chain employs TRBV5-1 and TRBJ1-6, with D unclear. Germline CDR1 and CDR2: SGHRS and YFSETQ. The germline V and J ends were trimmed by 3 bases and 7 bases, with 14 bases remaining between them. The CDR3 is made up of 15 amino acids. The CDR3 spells CASSSMSLGNSPLHF. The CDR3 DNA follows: TGCGCCAGCAGCTCGATGTCCTTGGGGAATTCACCCCTCCACTTT. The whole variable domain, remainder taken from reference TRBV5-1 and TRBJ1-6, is KAGVTQTPRYLIKTRGQQVTLSCSPISGHRSVSWYQQTPGQGLQFLFEYFSETQRNKGNFPGRFSGRQFSNSRSEMNVSTLELGDSALYLCASSSMSLGNSPLHFGNGTRLTVT.

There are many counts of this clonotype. The DNA for the CDR3 is TGTGCCAGCAGCTCAGCGGGGGGGATCACAGATACGCAGTATTTT. Translation gives CASSSAGGITDTQYF. The chain uses TRBV7-8 and TRBJ2-3, with TRBD2 matching 10 bases. CDR3 size: 15 residues. Germline V lookup: CDR1 SGHVS, CDR2 FQNEAQ. Losses at the gene ends were 4 bases for V and 2 bases for J; bases not matched to a gene: 3.

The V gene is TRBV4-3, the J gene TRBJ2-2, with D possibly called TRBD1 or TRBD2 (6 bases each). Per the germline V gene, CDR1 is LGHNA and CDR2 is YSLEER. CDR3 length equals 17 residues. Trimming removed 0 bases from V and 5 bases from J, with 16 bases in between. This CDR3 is CASSQEGWGAGTGELFF. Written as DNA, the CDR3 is TGCGCCAGCAGCCAAGAGGGCTGGGGGGCCGGGACCGGGGAGCTGTTTTTT.

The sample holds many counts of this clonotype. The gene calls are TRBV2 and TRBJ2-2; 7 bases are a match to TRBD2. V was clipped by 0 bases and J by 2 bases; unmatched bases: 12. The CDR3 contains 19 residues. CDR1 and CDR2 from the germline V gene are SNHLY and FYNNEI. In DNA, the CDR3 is TGTGCCAGCAGTGAAGCTGGCCTTCGGGGCGGGGGAAACACCGGGGAGCTGTTTTTT. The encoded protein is CASSEAGLRGGGNTGELFF.

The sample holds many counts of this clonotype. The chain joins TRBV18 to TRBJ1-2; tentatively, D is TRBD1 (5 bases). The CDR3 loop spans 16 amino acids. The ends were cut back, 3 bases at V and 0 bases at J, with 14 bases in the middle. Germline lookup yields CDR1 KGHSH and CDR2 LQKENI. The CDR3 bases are TGTGCCAGCTCACCCCCTGGGACGGCAGCTAACTATGGCTACACCTTC. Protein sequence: CASSPPGTAANYGYTF.

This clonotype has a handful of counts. The DNA for the CDR3 is TGTGCCAGCAGCCTTGGGCCCCAGGTTGGTGGCTACACCTTC. It yields the protein CASSLGPQVGGYTF. The rearrangement links TRBV7-3 to TRBJ1-2; D unresolved. Germline CDR1 is SGHTA and CDR2 is FQGTGA. The CDR3 consists of 14 residues. Deletions cut 5 bases from V and 7 bases from J, with 17 bases between.

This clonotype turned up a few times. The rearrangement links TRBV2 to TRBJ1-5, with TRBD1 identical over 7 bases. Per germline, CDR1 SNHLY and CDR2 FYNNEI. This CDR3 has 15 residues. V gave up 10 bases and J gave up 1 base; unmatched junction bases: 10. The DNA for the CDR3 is TGTGCCACCTCCCGGGGGACAGAGAGCAATCAGCCCCAGCATTTT. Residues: CATSRGTESNQPQHF.

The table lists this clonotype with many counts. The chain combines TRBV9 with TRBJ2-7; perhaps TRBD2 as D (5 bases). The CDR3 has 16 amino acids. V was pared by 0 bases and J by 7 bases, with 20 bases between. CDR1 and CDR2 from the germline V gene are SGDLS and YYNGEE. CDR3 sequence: CASSVEPSGGALEQYF. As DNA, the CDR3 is TGTGCCAGCAGCGTAGAGCCCAGCGGTGGCGCTTTGGAGCAGTACTTC.

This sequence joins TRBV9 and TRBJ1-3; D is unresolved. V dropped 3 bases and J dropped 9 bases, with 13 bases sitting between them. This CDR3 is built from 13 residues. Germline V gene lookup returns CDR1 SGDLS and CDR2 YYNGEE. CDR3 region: CASSASSIGTIYF. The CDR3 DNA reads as TGTGCCAGCAGCGCCTCCTCGATCGGCACCATATATTTT. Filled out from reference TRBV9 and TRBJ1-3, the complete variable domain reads DSGVTQTPKHLITATGQRVTLRCSPRSGDLSVYWYQQSLDQGLQFLIQYYNGEERAKGNILERFSAQQFPDLHSELNLSSLELGDSALYFCASSASSIGTIYFGEGSWLTVV.

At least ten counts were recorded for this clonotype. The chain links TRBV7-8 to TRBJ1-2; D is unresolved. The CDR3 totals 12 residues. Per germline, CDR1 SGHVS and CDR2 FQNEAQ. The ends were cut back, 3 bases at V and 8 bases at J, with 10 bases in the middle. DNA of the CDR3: TGTGCCAGCAGCTTTCGGGAGTCAGGCTACACCTTC. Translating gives CASSFRESGYTF.

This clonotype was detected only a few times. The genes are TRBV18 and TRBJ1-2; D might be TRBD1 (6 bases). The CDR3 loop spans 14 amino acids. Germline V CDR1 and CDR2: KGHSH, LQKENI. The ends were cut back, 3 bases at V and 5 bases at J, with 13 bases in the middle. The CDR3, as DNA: TGTGCCAGCTCACCCGTGGCGGGGGCGTATGGCTACACCTTC. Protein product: CASSPVAGAYGYTF.

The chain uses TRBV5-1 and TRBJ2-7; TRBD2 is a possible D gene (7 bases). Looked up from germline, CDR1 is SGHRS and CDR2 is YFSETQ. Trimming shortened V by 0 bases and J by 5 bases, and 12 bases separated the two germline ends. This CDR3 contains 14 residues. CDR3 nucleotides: TGCGCCAGCAGCTTGGGCGGGGGCTTAAACGAGCAGTACGTC. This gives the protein CASSLGGGLNEQYV.

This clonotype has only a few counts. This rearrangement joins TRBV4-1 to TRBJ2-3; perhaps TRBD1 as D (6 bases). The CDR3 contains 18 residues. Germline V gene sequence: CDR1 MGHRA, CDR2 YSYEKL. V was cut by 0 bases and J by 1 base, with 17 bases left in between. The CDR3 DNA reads TGCGCCAGCAGCCAAGATCCCGCCCAGGGGCCCCGCACAGATACGCAGTATTTT. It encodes CASSQDPAQGPRTDTQYF.

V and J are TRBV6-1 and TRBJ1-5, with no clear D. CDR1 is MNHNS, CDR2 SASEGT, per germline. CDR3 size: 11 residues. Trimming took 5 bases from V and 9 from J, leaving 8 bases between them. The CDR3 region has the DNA TGTGCCAGCAGTCCCCCCGGGCCCCAGCATTTT. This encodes CASSPPGPQHF.

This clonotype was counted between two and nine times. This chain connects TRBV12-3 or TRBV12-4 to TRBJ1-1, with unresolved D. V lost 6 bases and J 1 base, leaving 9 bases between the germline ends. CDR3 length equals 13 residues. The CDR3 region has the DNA TGTGCCAGCAGCTGGTCGGAGAACACTGAAGCTTTCTTT. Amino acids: CASSWSENTEAFF.

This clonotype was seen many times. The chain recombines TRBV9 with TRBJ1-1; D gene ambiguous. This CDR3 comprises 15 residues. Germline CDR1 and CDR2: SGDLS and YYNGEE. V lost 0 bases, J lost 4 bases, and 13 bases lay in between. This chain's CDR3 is CASSVVAGKSTEAFF. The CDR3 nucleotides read TGTGCCAGCAGCGTAGTGGCCGGAAAGAGCACTGAAGCTTTCTTT.

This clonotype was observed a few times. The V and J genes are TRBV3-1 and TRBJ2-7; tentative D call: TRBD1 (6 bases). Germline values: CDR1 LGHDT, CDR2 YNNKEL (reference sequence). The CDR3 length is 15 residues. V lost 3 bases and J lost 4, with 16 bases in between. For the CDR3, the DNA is TGTGCCAGCAGCCAGCTAACTACAGGGTCATACGAGCAGTACTTC. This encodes CASSQLTTGSYEQYF.

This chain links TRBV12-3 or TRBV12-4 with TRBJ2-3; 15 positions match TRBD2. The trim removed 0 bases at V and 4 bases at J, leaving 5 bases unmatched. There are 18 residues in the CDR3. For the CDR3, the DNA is TGTGCCAGCAGTTTAGCGAGGACTAGCGGGGGGGCCCCAGATACGCAGTATTTT. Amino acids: CASSLARTSGGAPDTQYF.